This T cell receptor (beta chain) is drawn from a study of blood T cell repertoires in COVID-19. Background on the study: The study drew acute and convalescent COVID-19 samples from the United States, Italy and Spain. PBMCs, B-cell-depleted T cells, or T cells were the source of the cDNA or gDNA that made up the material.

J gave up 6 bases and V 4 bases, and 13 bases lay outside the gene matches. CDR1 SGHRS and CDR2 YFSETQ come from the germline V gene. This CDR3 is built from 16 residues. Per the study methods: It was from reference gene primer amplification that nucleated cell counts were estimated. Clones were read by immunoSEQ multiplex PCR, and TCRdb kept only the in-frame ones, dropping some. Clonal size and the V and J genes are those of that table, whereas D and trimming came from the DNA. The sample shows some 17,000 clones, around 87% of them seen only once. The sequenced material came from peripheral blood. This TCR came from a man aged 50 to 59 with active COVID-19. The chain couples TRBV5-1 to TRBJ2-1, with 7 bases identical to TRBD1. The DNA of the CDR3 is TGCGCCAGCAGCCCAATCGTCCAGGGGGTTGGCAATGAGCAGTTCTTC. Its translation: CASSPIVQGVGNEQFF.